The sequence of this T cell receptor beta chain was determined in a study of radiotherapy plus CTLA-4 blockade in lung cancer. General study points: The study found tumor-derived TCR clones expanded in blood after radiotherapy plus ipilimumab.

The repertoire was sequenced with immunoSEQ multiplex PCR; TCRdb's copy has only in-frame clones and lacks some. The sample comprises tens of thousands of clones, around 85% of which are singletons, and about 7.3% rests with the top ten. From germline, CDR1 is LNHDA and CDR2 SQIVND (reference sequence). The V and J ends lost 9 bases and 0 bases respectively, with 14 bases between them. The CDR3 runs to 14 residues. Concerning this clone itself: What it recognizes is unknown.

This TCR derives from a human donor with non-small cell lung cancer who had stable disease on radiotherapy plus ipilimumab. The source material was peripheral blood, sampled from a patient treated with radiotherapy plus ipilimumab. This chain uses TRBV19 with TRBJ1-1; possible D gene TRBD1, 5 bases. CDR3 in amino acids: CASLGGGLNTEAFF. As DNA, the CDR3 is TGTGCCAGCCTAGGCGGGGGACTGAACACTGAAGCTTTCTTT.